This TCR beta chain was recorded in a study of blood T cell repertoires in COVID-19. Using immunoSEQ multiplex PCR, the repertoire was profiled, and TCRdb retains in-frame clones only, with some absent. The sample includes more than 95,000 clones, roughly 80% of them seen just once. Unmatched junction bases numbered 6, after V lost 2 bases and J lost 3 bases. Germline CDR1 and CDR2: SNHLY and FYNNEI. The CDR3 has 15 residues. This TCR came from a man between 60 and 75 years old with acute or convalescent COVID-19. Material for sequencing was peripheral blood. The chain combines TRBV2 with TRBJ2-7; 8 bases agree with TRBD1. The CDR3 loop reads CASSERQGNFYEQYF. CDR3 sequence (DNA): TGTGCCAGCAGTGAAAGACAGGGGAACTTCTACGAGCAGTACTTC.